A single sample is the source of the 18 T cell receptor beta chains below, sequenced in a study of shared clonotypes between healthy human individuals. Produced via immunoSEQ multiplex PCR; TCRdb's table is partial and in-frame only. The sample consists of 2 million to 3 million clones, approximately 93% of them appearing once. Specimen: naive CD4+ T cells from PBMCs. The subset denotes: CD45RA+ positively selected. The receptors were gathered from a young man in good health. Some clones in this sample may be carry-over from other donors' samples.

The chain recombines TRBV9 with TRBJ2-6; the D gene is possibly TRBD2 (6 bases). CDR3 length equals 19 residues. V was clipped by 0 bases and J by 0 bases, with 16 bases between them. CDR1 is SGDLS, CDR2 YYNGEE, per germline. The CDR3 DNA follows: TGTGCCAGCAGCGTAGAGTTGGGGACTGGGAGCTCTGGGGCCAACGTCCTGACTTTC. Protein product: CASSVELGTGSSGANVLTF.

The chain recombines TRBV11-1 with TRBJ1-5, with D tentatively TRBD1 (5 bases). The germline V and J ends were trimmed by 2 bases and 7 bases, with 15 bases remaining between them. Germline-derived CDR1 and CDR2 are SGHAT and FQDESV (reference sequence). The CDR3 is made up of 15 amino acids. CDR3 in amino acids: CASSLTLRGPQPQHF. The CDR3 DNA reads TGTGCCAGCAGCTTAACATTAAGGGGACCCCAGCCCCAGCATTTT. The complete variable domain, with remaining parts taken from reference TRBV11-1 and TRBJ1-5, reads EAEVAQSPRYKITEKSQAVAFWCDPISGHATLYWYRQILGQGPELLVQFQDESVVDDSQLPKDRFSAERLKGVDSTLKIQPAELGDSAMYLCASSLTLRGPQPQHFGDGTRLSIL.

The chain combines TRBV5-4 with TRBJ2-5; D call uncertain. Trimming pared 4 bases from V and 1 base from J, leaving 5 bases between. CDR1 and CDR2 (germline): SGHNT, YYREEE (reference sequence). CDR3 length: 12 amino acids. The CDR3 region is CASSTVQETQYF. The CDR3 DNA sequence: TGTGCCAGCAGCACCGTCCAAGAGACCCAGTACTTC.

This clone occurred once. V usage is TRBV25-1 and J usage is TRBJ1-2; maybe TRBD1 (6 bases). Trimming removed 4 bases from V and 1 base from J, with 10 bases in between. In germline, CDR1 is MGHDK, CDR2 SYGVNS. The CDR3 is 14 amino acids. The CDR3 sequence: CASSALGGNYGYTF. In nucleotides, the CDR3 is TGTGCCAGCAGTGCCTTAGGGGGTAACTATGGCTACACCTTC.

Concerning this clone: Other DNA sequences in this sample translate to the same CDR3. The J gene is TRBJ2-5, the V gene TRBV6-5; tentative D call: TRBD2 (5 bases). Germline-derived CDR1 and CDR2 are MNHEY and SVGAGI. This CDR3 has 15 residues. V was shortened by 0 bases and J by 4 bases, with 12 bases between the two germline ends. CDR3: CASSYSITAGETQYF. The CDR3, as DNA: TGTGCCAGCAGTTACTCGATTACGGCGGGAGAGACCCAGTACTTC.

The chain has TRBV6-1 and TRBJ2-7; 7 bases align to TRBD2. The CDR3 runs to 14 residues. Trimming at V came to 7 bases and at J to 2 bases, leaving 8 bases not matched to a gene. Germline-derived CDR1 and CDR2 are MNHNS and SASEGT. CDR3 nucleotides: TGTGCCAGCACCCCCGCGGGGGAACCCTACGAGCAGTACTTC. Translated: CASTPAGEPYEQYF.

With regard to this clone: Other DNA sequences in this sample translate to the same CDR3. The genes are TRBV19 and TRBJ2-2; the match to TRBD1 covers 7 bases. The V and J ends lost 1 base and 6 bases, in that order; junction bases with no gene match: 2. Germline V gene data show CDR1 as LNHDA and CDR2 as SQIVND (reference sequence). The CDR3 extends over 14 amino acids. This CDR3 reads CASSIAQGAGELFF. The CDR3 DNA sequence: TGTGCCAGTAGTATAGCCCAGGGGGCCGGGGAGCTGTTTTTT.

The rearrangement links TRBV11-3 to TRBJ2-3; D unresolved. CDR1 SGHNT and CDR2 YENEEA come from the germline V gene. Trimming removed 1 base at V and 4 bases at J, with 12 bases between. The CDR3 sequence is 15 residues long. The CDR3 DNA follows: TGTGCCAGCAGCTTAGGGTTTTCCGCCGCAGATACGCAGTATTTT. Protein sequence: CASSLGFSAADTQYF.

The CDR3 DNA is TGTGCCAGCAGCTTAATGGCAGGCCCTAATGAAAAACTGTTTTTT. As protein: CASSLMAGPNEKLFF. The V and J genes are TRBV7-3 and TRBJ1-4; no clear D gene. Germline loops: CDR1 SGHTA, CDR2 FQGTGA. V shed 1 base and J shed 3 bases, with 9 bases lying between them. CDR3 size: 15 residues.

The rearrangement joins TRBV5-1 to TRBJ2-1, with 7 positions matching TRBD1. Germline-derived CDR1 and CDR2 are SGHRS and YFSETQ. After removal of 0 bases from V and 0 bases from J, the junction contained 6 bases not matched to a gene. The CDR3 length is 17 residues. The CDR3 DNA reads TGCGCCAGCAGCTTGGCTTCGACAGGGCTCTCCTACAATGAGCAGTTCTTC. Protein: CASSLASTGLSYNEQFF.

The CDR3 here is CAISKIENEQFF. The CDR3 nucleotides are TGTGCCATCAGTAAAATAGAGAATGAGCAGTTCTTC. The gene calls are TRBV10-3 and TRBJ2-1; D gene ambiguous. Germline V CDR1 and CDR2: ENHRY, SYGVKD. This CDR3 has 12 residues. V gave up 5 bases and J gave up 7 bases, with 9 bases separating them.

This chain joins TRBV28 and TRBJ1-4; 8 nucleotides align to TRBD1. With 5 bases clipped from V and 8 bases from J, the junction kept 10 bases outside the gene matches. CDR1 is MDHEN, CDR2 SYDVKM, per germline. The CDR3 length is 15 residues. The CDR3 DNA is TGTGCCAGCAGTCCCCCCGCGACAGGGGAAGAAAAACTGTTTTTT. Translated, it gives CASSPPATGEEKLFF.

This rearrangement joins TRBV5-1 to TRBJ2-5; 9 nucleotides agree with TRBD1. Germline CDR1 and CDR2: SGHRS and YFSETQ. The CDR3 totals 15 residues. Trimming cost V 3 bases and J 5 bases; bases outside gene matches: 8. CDR3 loop: CASSSTGGLWETQYF. The CDR3 DNA is TGCGCCAGCAGCTCGACAGGGGGGTTGTGGGAGACCCAGTACTTC.

This rearrangement joins TRBV21-1 to TRBJ2-3; the table's D call TRBD2 went unverified against the DNA. TRBV21-1 is given as a pseudogene. The CDR3 is made up of 16 amino acids. CDR3 DNA sequence: TGTGCCAGCAGCAAGTTCGGACTAGCGACCTCAGATACGCAGTATTTT. This translates into CASSKFGLATSDTQYF.

The chain uses TRBV7-9 and TRBJ2-3; 10 positions agree with TRBD2. Germline values: CDR1 SEHNR, CDR2 FQNEAQ (reference sequence). The CDR3 consists of 18 residues. With V trimmed by 4 bases and J by 0 bases, 10 bases remained unmatched. The DNA of the CDR3 is TGTGCCAGCAGCTCCCCAGCGGGAGGGGGGACGAGCACAGATACGCAGTATTTT. Its protein product is CASSSPAGGGTSTDTQYF.

The chain employs TRBV18 and TRBJ2-6; D is undetermined. The CDR3 runs 17 residues. V was trimmed by 0 bases and J by 0 bases, leaving 9 bases between them. Per the germline V gene, CDR1 is KGHSH and CDR2 is LQKENI. The CDR3 DNA reads as TGTGCCAGCTCACCACCCTTTGGAATCTCTGGGGCCAACGTCCTGACTTTC. Translation gives CASSPPFGISGANVLTF. Full variable domain (outside the CDR3, taken from reference TRBV18 and TRBJ2-6): NAGVMQNPRHLVRRRGQEARLRCSPMKGHSHVYWYRQLPEEGLKFMVYLQKENIIDESGMPKERFSAEFPKEGPSILRIQQVVRGDSAAYFCASSPPFGISGANVLTFGAGSRLTVL.

The chain links TRBV4-1 to TRBJ2-7; D may be TRBD1 or TRBD2 (5 bases each). Germline values: CDR1 MGHRA, CDR2 YSYEKL. V was pared by 0 bases and J by 0 bases, with 9 bases between. The CDR3 loop spans 15 amino acids. The CDR3 coding sequence is TGCGCCAGCAGCCAAGAGGGGACGAGCTCCTACGAGCAGTACTTC. Encoded protein: CASSQEGTSSYEQYF.

The V and J genes are TRBV9 and TRBJ2-3; 12 nucleotides line up with TRBD2. This CDR3 has 17 amino acids. With 1 base clipped from V and 10 bases from J, the junction kept 13 bases outside the gene matches. Germline assignment: CDR1 SGDLS and CDR2 YYNGEE. The CDR3 nucleotides are TGTGCCAGCAGCGTATTGCCCCCACTAGCGGGAGGATCGGCGCAGTATTTT. Its protein product is CASSVLPPLAGGSAQYF.